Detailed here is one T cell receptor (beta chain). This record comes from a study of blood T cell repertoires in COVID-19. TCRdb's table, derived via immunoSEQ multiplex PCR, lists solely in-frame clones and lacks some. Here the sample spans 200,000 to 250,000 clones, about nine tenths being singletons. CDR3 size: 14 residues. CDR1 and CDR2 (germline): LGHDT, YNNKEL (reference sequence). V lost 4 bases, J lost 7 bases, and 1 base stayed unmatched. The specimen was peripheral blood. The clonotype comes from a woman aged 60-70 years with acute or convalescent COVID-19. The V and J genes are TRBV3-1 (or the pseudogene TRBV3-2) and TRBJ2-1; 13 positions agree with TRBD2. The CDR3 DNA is TGTGCCAGCAGCCCGGGACTAGCGGGGAATGAGCAGTTCTTC. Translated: CASSPGLAGNEQFF.